These T cell receptor beta chains were read from a single sample in a study of graft-versus-host responses after intestinal transplantation. The antigens for these receptors are not known. Sequenced by immunoSEQ multiplex PCR; TCRdb stores in-frame clones only, minus some. The sample gives about 61,000 clones, roughly 93% of which show up once; 0.38% is in the top ten. The sample here was unstimulated CD4+ T cells sorted from spleen or lymph node cells, taken before transplant. Receptors originate from a human donor who was the organ donor for an intestinal transplant. The CDR3 runs from the conserved cysteine through the conserved F or W. Fields, in order: J gene, clone size, D gene, V gene, CDR3 DNA, CDR3 protein. A D gene is named only where the DNA matches it firmly. Clone sizes are given selectively: once, few, many, or a class where the clone is expanded.

J gene: TRBJ1-6; clone size: -; D gene: -; V gene: TRBV30; CDR3 DNA: TGTGCCTGGGGACCCCGGGCAGGGGTTAATTCACCCCTCCACTTT; CDR3 protein: CAWGPRAGVNSPLHF
J gene: TRBJ1-2; clone size: -; D gene: TRBD1; V gene: TRBV18; CDR3 DNA: TGTGCCAGCTCACCAAATCGGACAGGGGGAGGCTACACCTTC; CDR3 protein: CASSPNRTGGGYTF
J gene: TRBJ1-2; clone size: -; D gene: -; V gene: TRBV5-4; CDR3 DNA: TGTGCCAGCAGGCGTGGGACGTCTGCGGGCTACACCTTC; CDR3 protein: CASRRGTSAGYTF
J gene: TRBJ1-5; clone size: -; D gene: -; V gene: TRBV5-8; CDR3 DNA: TGTGCCAGCAGCTTTCGGGGGGCTGTGTCATCCCAGCATTTT; CDR3 protein: CASSFRGAVSSQHF
J gene: TRBJ1-2; clone size: -; D gene: TRBD1; V gene: TRBV27; CDR3 DNA: TGTGCCAGCAGTTGGGACAGGGGTGGGGGCTACACCTTC; CDR3 protein: CASSWDRGGGYTF
J gene: TRBJ1-1; clone size: -; D gene: -; V gene: TRBV20-1; CDR3 DNA: TGCAGTGCTAGAGTACGGGGGAGTGCTTTCTTT; CDR3 protein: CSARVRGSAFF
J gene: TRBJ2-5; clone size: once; D gene: -; V gene: TRBV7-9; CDR3 DNA: TGTGCCAGCAGCTTGACGCAGGGGGAGACCCAGTACTTC; CDR3 protein: CASSLTQGETQYF
J gene: TRBJ2-6; clone size: -; D gene: -; V gene: TRBV29-1; CDR3 DNA: TGCAGCGTTGAAAGGGAGGGGGCTGGGGCCAACGTCCTGACTTTC; CDR3 protein: CSVEREGAGANVLTF
J gene: TRBJ1-3; clone size: -; D gene: -; V gene: TRBV6-5; CDR3 DNA: TGTGCCAGTACAGTCCGCTCTGGAAACACCATATATTTT; CDR3 protein: CASTVRSGNTIYF
J gene: TRBJ1-3; clone size: -; D gene: TRBD1; V gene: TRBV5-1; CDR3 DNA: TGCGCCAGCAGCTTGACCGGGACAGGGAAGGCGGACACCATATATTTT; CDR3 protein: CASSLTGTGKADTIYF
J gene: TRBJ2-1; clone size: once; D gene: -; V gene: TRBV6-5; CDR3 DNA: TGTGCCAGCAGTTACTTCCCCGGAAATGAGCAGTTCTTC; CDR3 protein: CASSYFPGNEQFF
J gene: TRBJ2-5; clone size: -; D gene: TRBD2; V gene: TRBV9; CDR3 DNA: TGTGCCAGCAGCGTTCTAGCGGGGGGGCCGGGGACCCAGTACTTC; CDR3 protein: CASSVLAGGPGTQYF
J gene: TRBJ1-6; clone size: -; D gene: TRBD1; V gene: TRBV5-8; CDR3 DNA: TGTGCCAGCAGCCGAGACAGGGGTGGTAATTCACCCCTCCACTTT; CDR3 protein: CASSRDRGGNSPLHF
J gene: TRBJ2-3; clone size: -; D gene: TRBD2; V gene: TRBV4-3; CDR3 DNA: TGCGCCAGCAGCCAAGGGTGGGGACTAGACGAAGATACGCAGTATTTT; CDR3 protein: CASSQGWGLDEDTQYF
J gene: TRBJ2-7; clone size: -; D gene: -; V gene: TRBV11-2; CDR3 DNA: TGTGCCAGCAACCTAGGCCTCGAGCAGTACTTC; CDR3 protein: CASNLGLEQYF
J gene: TRBJ1-1; clone size: -; D gene: -; V gene: TRBV5-6; CDR3 DNA: TGTGCCAGCAGCTTGTACGGTCGAGTAGAAGCTTTCTTT; CDR3 protein: CASSLYGRVEAFF
J gene: TRBJ1-2; clone size: -; D gene: TRBD1; V gene: TRBV19; CDR3 DNA: TGTGCCAGTACCCCTCAGGGGGGCGGCAACTATGGCTACACCTTC; CDR3 protein: CASTPQGGGNYGYTF
J gene: TRBJ1-5; clone size: -; D gene: -; V gene: TRBV7-2; CDR3 DNA: TGTGCCAGCAGCTCCAGCCGCAATCAGCCCCAGCATTTT; CDR3 protein: CASSSSRNQPQHF
J gene: TRBJ2-1; clone size: -; D gene: -; V gene: TRBV21-1; CDR3 DNA: TGTGCCAGCAGCAAAGTCTCGAGCGGGGGGGCCTACAATGAGCAGTTCTTC; CDR3 protein: CASSKVSSGGAYNEQFF
J gene: TRBJ1-4; clone size: -; D gene: -; V gene: TRBV5-1; CDR3 DNA: TGCGCCAGCAGCTCAAACAGGGCGGGTAATGAAAAACTGTTTTTT; CDR3 protein: CASSSNRAGNEKLFF
J gene: TRBJ1-1; clone size: -; D gene: TRBD1; V gene: TRBV5-4; CDR3 DNA: TGTGCCAGCAGCGGAAGGACAGGGGCGAACACTGAAGCTTTCTTT; CDR3 protein: CASSGRTGANTEAFF
J gene: TRBJ2-1; clone size: -; D gene: -; V gene: TRBV2; CDR3 DNA: TGTGCCAGTACACGGGACTCGAGGTACAATGAGCAGTTCTTC; CDR3 protein: CASTRDSRYNEQFF
J gene: TRBJ1-1; clone size: -; D gene: -; V gene: TRBV5-1; CDR3 DNA: TGCGCCAGCAGCCCGGGACACCCGAACACTGAAGCTTTCTTT; CDR3 protein: CASSPGHPNTEAFF
J gene: TRBJ2-7; clone size: -; D gene: TRBD1; V gene: TRBV5-4; CDR3 DNA: TGTGCCAGCAGCCTTCCGGGACAGTGGCAGTACTTC; CDR3 protein: CASSLPGQWQYF
J gene: TRBJ1-2; clone size: -; D gene: -; V gene: TRBV20-1; CDR3 DNA: TGCAGTGCACTGAGAGGCTACACCTTC; CDR3 protein: CSALRGYTF
J gene: TRBJ1-5; clone size: -; D gene: -; V gene: TRBV23-1; CDR3 DNA: TGCGCCAGCAGTCAATCGATAGGCCGAAGCCCCGGCAATCAGCCCCAGCATTTT; CDR3 protein: CASSQSIGRSPGNQPQHF
J gene: TRBJ2-3; clone size: -; D gene: -; V gene: TRBV5-8; CDR3 DNA: TGTGCCAGCAGCTTGATCCGGCCCACAGATACGCAGTATTTT; CDR3 protein: CASSLIRPTDTQYF
J gene: TRBJ2-7; clone size: -; D gene: TRBD1; V gene: TRBV4-3; CDR3 DNA: TGCGCCAGCAGCCAAGGCGGACAGGGGGGGGAGCAGTACTTC; CDR3 protein: CASSQGGQGGEQYF
J gene: TRBJ1-2; clone size: -; D gene: -; V gene: TRBV10-3; CDR3 DNA: TGTGCCGCCCGGGCCGCTACTAACTATGGCTACACCTTC; CDR3 protein: CAARAATNYGYTF
J gene: TRBJ2-5; clone size: -; D gene: -; V gene: TRBV5-1; CDR3 DNA: TGCGCCAGCAGCGGGGGGGACAAGGAACGGCAGTACTTC; CDR3 protein: CASSGGDKERQYF
J gene: TRBJ2-3; clone size: once; D gene: -; V gene: TRBV5-3; CDR3 DNA: TGTGCCAGAAGCTTGTCTGGGGGGTTGAGCACAGATACGCAGTATTTT; CDR3 protein: CARSLSGGLSTDTQYF
J gene: TRBJ1-2; clone size: -; D gene: -; V gene: TRBV19; CDR3 DNA: TGTGCCAGTACCCAACCCCCAGGACCCGGCTACACCTTC; CDR3 protein: CASTQPPGPGYTF
J gene: TRBJ1-3; clone size: -; D gene: -; V gene: TRBV11-2; CDR3 DNA: TGTGCCAGCAGCTTAGACGCCAAGGTACCTGGAAACACCATATATTTT; CDR3 protein: CASSLDAKVPGNTIYF
J gene: TRBJ1-1; clone size: -; D gene: -; V gene: TRBV18; CDR3 DNA: TGTGCCAGCTCACCAGGACTAGGCCGGAACACTGAAGCTTTCTTT; CDR3 protein: CASSPGLGRNTEAFF
J gene: TRBJ2-7; clone size: -; D gene: -; V gene: TRBV5-5; CDR3 DNA: TGTGCCAGCAGCATAGGGACGGGACCCTACGAGCAGTACTTC; CDR3 protein: CASSIGTGPYEQYF
J gene: TRBJ2-7; clone size: -; D gene: TRBD2; V gene: TRBV7-2; CDR3 DNA: TGTGCCAGCAGCTTACGGAGCGGGGGGGGCTACGAGCAGTACTTC; CDR3 protein: CASSLRSGGGYEQYF
J gene: TRBJ2-2; clone size: -; D gene: TRBD1; V gene: TRBV4-2; CDR3 DNA: TGTGCCAGCAGCCAAGGGAAGGGGGCACCATGGACCGGGGAGCTGCTTTTT; CDR3 protein: CASSQGKGAPWTGELLF
J gene: TRBJ1-4; clone size: -; D gene: -; V gene: TRBV19; CDR3 DNA: TGTGCCAGTAGTAACCGAACAGGGAATAATGAAAAACTGTTTTTT; CDR3 protein: CASSNRTGNNEKLFF